These 5 T cell receptor beta chains came from one sample sequenced in a study of blood T cell repertoires in COVID-19. The data were produced by immunoSEQ multiplex PCR, yet TCRdb's version contains in-frame clones alone and is incomplete. This sample has 50,000 or so clones, with over 85% found just once. The sequenced material came from peripheral blood. Receptors were obtained from a human donor in a cohort sampled during active COVID-19.

The genes are TRBV3-1 (or the pseudogene TRBV3-2) and TRBJ1-2, with TRBD1 identical over 7 bases. J was trimmed by 3 bases and V by 5 bases; bases with no gene match: 6. This CDR3 has 14 amino acids. The V gene's germline CDR1 is LGHDT and CDR2 YNNKEL (reference sequence). This CDR3 reads CASSIYRGHYGYTF. CDR3 bases: TGTGCCAGCAGCATTTACAGGGGCCACTATGGCTACACCTTC.

V usage is TRBV21-1 and J usage is TRBJ2-1; the table's TRBD2 call for D was not verified on the DNA. TRBV21-1 is classified as a pseudogene. CDR3 length equals 16 residues. CDR3 region: CASSEPRRTKAGWQFF. CDR3 in DNA: TGTGCCAGCAGCGAGCCTCGACGGACTAAGGCGGGATGGCAGTTCTTC.

The CDR3 loop is CASSFLDIPSGANVLTF. The CDR3 DNA follows: TGTGCCAGCAGCTTTTTAGACATCCCCTCTGGGGCCAACGTCCTGACTTTC. The chain employs TRBV7-9 and TRBJ2-6, with D unresolved. V was shortened by 3 bases and J by 0 bases, with 12 bases between the two germline ends. The CDR3 runs 17 residues. The germline V gene encodes CDR1 SEHNR and CDR2 FQNEAQ (reference sequence).

As concerns this clone: Additional DNA sequences in this sample encode the identical CDR3. The genes are TRBV5-4 and TRBJ2-5; TRBD1 matches 7 bases. Unmatched junction bases numbered 6, after V lost 2 bases and J lost 5 bases. The length of the CDR3 is 14 residues. Germline CDR1 reads SGHNT; CDR2 reads YYREEE (reference sequence). As DNA, the CDR3 is TGTGCCAGCAGCTTAGGGGGCAGAGGGGAGACCCAGTACTTC. This translates into CASSLGGRGETQYF.

This clone was detected only a few times. The chain is built from TRBV9 and TRBJ2-7; 10 bases align to TRBD1. The germline V gene has CDR1 SGDLS and CDR2 YYNGEE. Trimming took 0 bases from V and 4 from J; bases not matched to a gene: 4. The CDR3 consists of 15 residues. The CDR3 loop is CASSVETGGGYEQYF. The CDR3 DNA reads TGTGCCAGCAGCGTAGAGACAGGGGGCGGGTACGAGCAGTACTTC.